A selection of T cell receptor beta chains follows, all from one sample in a study of cytomegalovirus exposure and HLA in healthy donors. Libraries were prepared by immunoSEQ multiplex PCR; TCRdb keeps only in-frame clonotypes and omits some of them. The sample shows some 130,000 clones, 74% of them seen only once. Source material: PBMCs. All receptors derive from a woman aged 45-65 years in good health and CMV-seropositive. Each CDR3 is given with its conserved first and last residue. Each record gives: clone size, J gene, D gene, V gene, CDR3 DNA, CDR3 protein. A D gene is named only where the DNA matches it firmly. Size is omitted from some rows. Given values are once, few, many or a class for expanded clones.

clone size: .; J gene: TRBJ1-2; D gene: TRBD1; V gene: TRBV5-4; CDR3 DNA: TGTGCCAGCAGCTTGGAGGACAGGGTTGGCTACACCTTC; CDR3 protein: CASSLEDRVGYTF
clone size: few; J gene: TRBJ1-1; D gene: TRBD1; V gene: TRBV7-2; CDR3 DNA: TGTGCCAGCAGCGTCGGGACAGAAGAAGCTTTCTTT; CDR3 protein: CASSVGTEEAFF
clone size: .; J gene: TRBJ2-7; D gene: .; V gene: TRBV29-1; CDR3 DNA: TGCAGCGTTGGGAGTCACGAGCAGTACTTC; CDR3 protein: CSVGSHEQYF
clone size: .; J gene: TRBJ1-1; D gene: TRBD1; V gene: TRBV25-1; CDR3 DNA: TGTGCCAGCAGCGGGACAGTCATGAACACTGAAGCTTTCTTT; CDR3 protein: CASSGTVMNTEAFF
clone size: .; J gene: TRBJ2-2; D gene: TRBD2; V gene: TRBV9; CDR3 DNA: TGTGCCAGCAGCCCGGGACTAGCGGGGGAGGGCACCGGGGAGCTGTTTTTT; CDR3 protein: CASSPGLAGEGTGELFF
clone size: .; J gene: TRBJ2-7; D gene: TRBD2; V gene: TRBV6-6; CDR3 DNA: TGTGCCAGCAGGGCGACTAGCGGGGGTTATTACGAGCAGTACTTC; CDR3 protein: CASRATSGGYYEQYF
clone size: .; J gene: TRBJ2-2; D gene: .; V gene: TRBV7-8; CDR3 DNA: TGTGCCAGCAGCGATATAAACAGGAACACCGGGGAGCTGTTTTTT; CDR3 protein: CASSDINRNTGELFF
clone size: .; J gene: TRBJ1-3; D gene: .; V gene: TRBV7-2; CDR3 DNA: TGTGCCAGCAGTTCAGACCCCCAGGGCGCAAACACCATATATTTT; CDR3 protein: CASSSDPQGANTIYF
clone size: .; J gene: TRBJ2-7; D gene: TRBD2; V gene: TRBV28; CDR3 DNA: TGTGCCAGCAGTGGGGGACTAGCGGGGACCTACGAGCAGTACTTC; CDR3 protein: CASSGGLAGTYEQYF
clone size: .; J gene: TRBJ2-7; D gene: TRBD1; V gene: TRBV29-1; CDR3 DNA: TGCAGCGCGACCGCGACAGGGGGGAGCTCCTACGAGCAGTACTTC; CDR3 protein: CSATATGGSSYEQYF
clone size: .; J gene: TRBJ2-3; D gene: .; V gene: TRBV4-1; CDR3 DNA: TGCGCCAGCAGCCAAGATGGGGGCGGGCGGGATACGCAGTATTTT; CDR3 protein: CASSQDGGGRDTQYF
clone size: .; J gene: TRBJ2-5; D gene: TRBD2; V gene: TRBV5-4; CDR3 DNA: TGTGCCAGCAGCTCGCTGACTAGCGGGGGGGAGACCCAGTACTTC; CDR3 protein: CASSSLTSGGETQYF
clone size: .; J gene: TRBJ1-1; D gene: TRBD1; V gene: TRBV29-1; CDR3 DNA: TGCAGCGGTGGGACAGGGGGGGACACTGAAGCTTTCTTT; CDR3 protein: CSGGTGGDTEAFF
clone size: once; J gene: TRBJ2-6; D gene: .; V gene: TRBV6-5; CDR3 DNA: TGTGCCAGCAGGCCCCAGGGCGCTGGGGCCAACGTCCTGACTTTC; CDR3 protein: CASRPQGAGANVLTF
clone size: .; J gene: TRBJ2-1; D gene: .; V gene: TRBV6-5; CDR3 DNA: TGTGCCAGCAGTCGGACTTATTACAATGAGCAGTTCTTC; CDR3 protein: CASSRTYYNEQFF
clone size: .; J gene: TRBJ2-5; D gene: TRBD2; V gene: TRBV7-2; CDR3 DNA: TGTGCCAGCAGCTTATCGACTAGCGGGTACTCGACCCAGTACTTC; CDR3 protein: CASSLSTSGYSTQYF
clone size: .; J gene: TRBJ1-4; D gene: TRBD1; V gene: TRBV30; CDR3 DNA: TGTGCCTGGAGTGTTCCGACAGGGGGAATTGCAACTAATGAAAAACTGTTTTTT; CDR3 protein: CAWSVPTGGIATNEKLFF
clone size: .; J gene: TRBJ2-1; D gene: TRBD2; V gene: TRBV5-1; CDR3 DNA: TGCGCCAGCAAACGTAGCGGGGGGTCCTACAATGAGCAGTTCTTC; CDR3 protein: CASKRSGGSYNEQFF
clone size: .; J gene: TRBJ2-1; D gene: TRBD2; V gene: TRBV5-1; CDR3 DNA: TGCGCCAGCAGCTTGCGAGGACTAGAGGGCAATGAGCAGTTCTTC; CDR3 protein: CASSLRGLEGNEQFF
clone size: .; J gene: TRBJ2-5; D gene: TRBD1; V gene: TRBV6-1; CDR3 DNA: TGTGCCAGCAGTGAAGTCAGGGGGCGACAAGAGACCCAGTACTTC; CDR3 protein: CASSEVRGRQETQYF
clone size: .; J gene: TRBJ2-1; D gene: .; V gene: TRBV2; CDR3 DNA: TGTGCCAGCAGTTTGACTACCCGGAGCTCCTACAATGAGCAGTTCTTC; CDR3 protein: CASSLTTRSSYNEQFF
clone size: .; J gene: TRBJ2-5; D gene: .; V gene: TRBV7-2; CDR3 DNA: TGTGCCAGCAGTCTAACAGGGATGGAGACCCAGTACTTC; CDR3 protein: CASSLTGMETQYF
clone size: .; J gene: TRBJ2-7; D gene: .; V gene: TRBV6-6; CDR3 DNA: TGTGCCAGCGGAGACAGGCAAAGGGAGCAGTACTTC; CDR3 protein: CASGDRQREQYF
clone size: .; J gene: TRBJ2-7; D gene: .; V gene: TRBV7-2; CDR3 DNA: TGTGCCAGCAGCTTCAATGGGGCTTCTGTAGGCGAGCAGTACTTC; CDR3 protein: CASSFNGASVGEQYF
clone size: .; J gene: TRBJ2-1; D gene: .; V gene: TRBV6-6; CDR3 DNA: TGTGCCAGCAGTTACTCAGCGACCGAAAACTTCTTC; CDR3 protein: CASSYSATENFF
clone size: .; J gene: TRBJ2-3; D gene: TRBD2; V gene: TRBV6-4; CDR3 DNA: TGTGCCAGCAGTGACCGACTGACTCTAGCGGGGGGGCCTAAGTATTTT; CDR3 protein: CASSDRLTLAGGPKYF
clone size: .; J gene: TRBJ2-2; D gene: TRBD2; V gene: TRBV5-4; CDR3 DNA: TGTGCCAGCAGCTTGGCCAAGTCTAGCGGGGGGCCTTTGAACACCGGGGAGCTGTTTTTT; CDR3 protein: CASSLAKSSGGPLNTGELFF
clone size: .; J gene: TRBJ1-3; D gene: .; V gene: TRBV18; CDR3 DNA: TGTGCCAGCTCACCCGCAGGGGCTGGAAACACCATATATTTT; CDR3 protein: CASSPAGAGNTIYF
clone size: .; J gene: TRBJ1-6; D gene: .; V gene: TRBV10-3; CDR3 DNA: TGTGCCATCAGTGGTGATCGGTCAGGGTCACCCCTCCACTTT; CDR3 protein: CAISGDRSGSPLHF
clone size: .; J gene: TRBJ1-2; D gene: TRBD1; V gene: TRBV19; CDR3 DNA: TGTGCCAGCCGACAGGGGCGCAACTACACCTTC; CDR3 protein: CASRQGRNYTF
clone size: .; J gene: TRBJ2-1; D gene: .; V gene: TRBV7-2; CDR3 DNA: TGTGCCAGCAGCTTGGGGAGCTCCTACAATGAGCAGTTCTTC; CDR3 protein: CASSLGSSYNEQFF
clone size: .; J gene: TRBJ2-7; D gene: .; V gene: TRBV7-9; CDR3 DNA: TGTTCCAGCCGTCGAGGACAGAACTACGAGCAGTACTTC; CDR3 protein: CSSRRGQNYEQYF
clone size: once; J gene: TRBJ1-1; D gene: .; V gene: TRBV5-4; CDR3 DNA: TGTGCCAGCTTCAGGGGTAGAGTGAACACTGAAGCTTTCTTT; CDR3 protein: CASFRGRVNTEAFF
clone size: .; J gene: TRBJ2-1; D gene: .; V gene: TRBV29-1; CDR3 DNA: TGCAGCGTTGTGGCGGTCCTAAGCTCCTACAATGAGCAGTTCTTC; CDR3 protein: CSVVAVLSSYNEQFF
clone size: .; J gene: TRBJ2-5; D gene: .; V gene: TRBV4-3; CDR3 DNA: TGCGCCAGCAGCCAAGATGGGGGCAGGGGAGGGGAGACCCAGTACTTC; CDR3 protein: CASSQDGGRGGETQYF
clone size: .; J gene: TRBJ1-1; D gene: .; V gene: TRBV11-1; CDR3 DNA: TGTGCCAGCAGCATCGAGGCTGAAGCTTTCTTT; CDR3 protein: CASSIEAEAFF
clone size: .; J gene: TRBJ1-6; D gene: .; V gene: TRBV6-5; CDR3 DNA: TGTGCCAGCAGTTACGGCAGGGAGGATTCACCCCTCCACTTT; CDR3 protein: CASSYGREDSPLHF
clone size: .; J gene: TRBJ1-5; D gene: .; V gene: TRBV7-6; CDR3 DNA: TGTGCCAGCAGCTTAGCGCTCGGGCAGCCCCAGCATTTT; CDR3 protein: CASSLALGQPQHF
clone size: few; J gene: TRBJ1-1; D gene: .; V gene: TRBV7-9; CDR3 DNA: TGTGCCAGCACCCGCGGGGAGGGGACTGAAGCTTTCTTT; CDR3 protein: CASTRGEGTEAFF
clone size: once; J gene: TRBJ1-2; D gene: .; V gene: TRBV7-2; CDR3 DNA: TGTGCCAGCAGCTTCCCAGGGATCAACTATGGCTACACCTTC; CDR3 protein: CASSFPGINYGYTF
clone size: .; J gene: TRBJ2-7; D gene: TRBD1; V gene: TRBV6-5; CDR3 DNA: TGTGCCAGCAGCGGGACAGAGAGCTACGAGCAGTACTTC; CDR3 protein: CASSGTESYEQYF
clone size: .; J gene: TRBJ2-3; D gene: .; V gene: TRBV10-1; CDR3 DNA: TGCGCCAGCAGTGTGGTCGGTGCTAGCACAGATACGCAGTATTTT; CDR3 protein: CASSVVGASTDTQYF
clone size: .; J gene: TRBJ2-1; D gene: TRBD2; V gene: TRBV7-9; CDR3 DNA: TGTGCCAGCAGCCAACATCTAGCGGGGGTAAATGAGCAGTTCTTC; CDR3 protein: CASSQHLAGVNEQFF
clone size: once; J gene: TRBJ1-1; D gene: .; V gene: TRBV7-9; CDR3 DNA: TGTTCCAGCAGCTTAGTTGGCAGGGTTTCTACTGAAGCTTTCTTT; CDR3 protein: CSSSLVGRVSTEAFF
clone size: .; J gene: TRBJ1-2; D gene: TRBD1; V gene: TRBV29-1; CDR3 DNA: TGCAGCGTCCCCGCACAGGGGACCTATGGCTACACCTTC; CDR3 protein: CSVPAQGTYGYTF
clone size: .; J gene: TRBJ1-1; D gene: .; V gene: TRBV14; CDR3 DNA: TGTGCCAGCAGCCATTCGGCGGGGACCGACACTGAAGCTTTCTTT; CDR3 protein: CASSHSAGTDTEAFF
clone size: .; J gene: TRBJ2-5; D gene: TRBD2; V gene: TRBV6-1; CDR3 DNA: TGTGCCAGCAAACAGACTAGCGGGGGGGCAACCCAGTACTTC; CDR3 protein: CASKQTSGGATQYF
clone size: .; J gene: TRBJ2-2; D gene: .; V gene: TRBV6-6; CDR3 DNA: TGTGCCAGCACCAAAACCCGTGGCGGTACCGGGGAGCTGTTTTTT; CDR3 protein: CASTKTRGGTGELFF
clone size: .; J gene: TRBJ1-4; D gene: .; V gene: TRBV7-9; CDR3 DNA: TGTGCCAGCAGCTTACTAGGACAGAATGAAAAACTGTTTTTT; CDR3 protein: CASSLLGQNEKLFF